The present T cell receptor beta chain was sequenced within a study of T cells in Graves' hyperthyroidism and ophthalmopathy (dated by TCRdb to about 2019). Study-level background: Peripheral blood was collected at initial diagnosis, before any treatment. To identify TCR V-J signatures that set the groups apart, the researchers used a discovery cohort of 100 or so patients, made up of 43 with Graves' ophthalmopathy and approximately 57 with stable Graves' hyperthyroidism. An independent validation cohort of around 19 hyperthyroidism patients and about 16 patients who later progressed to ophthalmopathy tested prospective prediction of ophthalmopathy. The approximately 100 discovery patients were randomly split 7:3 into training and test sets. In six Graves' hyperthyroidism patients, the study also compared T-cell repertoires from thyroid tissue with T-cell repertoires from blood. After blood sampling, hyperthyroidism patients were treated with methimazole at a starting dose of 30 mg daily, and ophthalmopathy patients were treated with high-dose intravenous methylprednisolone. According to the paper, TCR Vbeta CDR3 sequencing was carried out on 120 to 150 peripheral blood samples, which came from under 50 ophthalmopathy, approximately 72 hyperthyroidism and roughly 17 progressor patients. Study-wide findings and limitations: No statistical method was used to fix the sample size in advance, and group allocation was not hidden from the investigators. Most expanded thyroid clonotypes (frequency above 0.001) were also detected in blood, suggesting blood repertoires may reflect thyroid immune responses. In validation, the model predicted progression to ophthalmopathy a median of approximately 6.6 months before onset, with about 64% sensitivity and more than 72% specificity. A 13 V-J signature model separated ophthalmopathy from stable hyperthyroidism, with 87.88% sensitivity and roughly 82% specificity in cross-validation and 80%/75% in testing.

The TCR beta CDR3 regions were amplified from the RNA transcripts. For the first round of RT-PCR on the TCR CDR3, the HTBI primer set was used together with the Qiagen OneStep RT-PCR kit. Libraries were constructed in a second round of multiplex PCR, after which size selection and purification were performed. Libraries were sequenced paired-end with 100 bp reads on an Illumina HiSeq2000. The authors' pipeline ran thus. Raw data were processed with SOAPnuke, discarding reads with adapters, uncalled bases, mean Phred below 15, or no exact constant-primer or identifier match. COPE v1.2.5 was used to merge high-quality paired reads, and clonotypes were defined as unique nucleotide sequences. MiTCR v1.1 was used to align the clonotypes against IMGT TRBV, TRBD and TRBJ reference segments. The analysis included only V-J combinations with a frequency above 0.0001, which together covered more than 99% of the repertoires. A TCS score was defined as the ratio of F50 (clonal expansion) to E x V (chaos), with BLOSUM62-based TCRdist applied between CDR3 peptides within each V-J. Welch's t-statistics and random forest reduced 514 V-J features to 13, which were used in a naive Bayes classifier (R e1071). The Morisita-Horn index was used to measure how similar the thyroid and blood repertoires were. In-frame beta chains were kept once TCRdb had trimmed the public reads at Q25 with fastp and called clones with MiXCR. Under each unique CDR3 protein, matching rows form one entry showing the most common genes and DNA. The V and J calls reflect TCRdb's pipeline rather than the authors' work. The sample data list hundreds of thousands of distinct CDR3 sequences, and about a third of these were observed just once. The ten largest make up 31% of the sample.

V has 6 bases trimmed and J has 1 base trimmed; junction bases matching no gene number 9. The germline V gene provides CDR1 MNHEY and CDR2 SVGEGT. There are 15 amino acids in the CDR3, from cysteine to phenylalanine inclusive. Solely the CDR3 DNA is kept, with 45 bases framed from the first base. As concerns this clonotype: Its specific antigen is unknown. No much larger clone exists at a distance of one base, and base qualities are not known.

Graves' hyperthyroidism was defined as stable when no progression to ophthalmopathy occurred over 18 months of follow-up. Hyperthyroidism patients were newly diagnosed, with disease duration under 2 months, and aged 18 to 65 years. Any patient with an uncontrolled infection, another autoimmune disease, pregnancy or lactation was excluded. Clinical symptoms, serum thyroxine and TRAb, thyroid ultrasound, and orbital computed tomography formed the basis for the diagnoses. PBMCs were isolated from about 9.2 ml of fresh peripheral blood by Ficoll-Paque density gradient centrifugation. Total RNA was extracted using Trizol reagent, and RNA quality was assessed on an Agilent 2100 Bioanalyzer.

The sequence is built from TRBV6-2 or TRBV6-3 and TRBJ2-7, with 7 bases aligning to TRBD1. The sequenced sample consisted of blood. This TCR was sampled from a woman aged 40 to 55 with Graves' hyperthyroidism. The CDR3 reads CASSFTGASSYEQYF. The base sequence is TGTGCCAGCAGCTTTACAGGGGCCTCTTCCTACGAGCAGTACTTC.